This T cell receptor (beta chain) emerged from a study of graft-versus-host responses after intestinal transplantation. The data were produced by immunoSEQ multiplex PCR, yet TCRdb's version contains in-frame clones alone and is incomplete. The sample lists around 71,000 clones, around nine tenths occurring once. This clone was seen only a few times. Material: bone marrow, obtained around 720 days after intestinal transplantation. The receptor was isolated from a human patient who received an intestinal transplant, so some T cells may come from the graft donor.

CDR3 nucleotides: TGTGCCAGCAGTGACGGACAGGGGGCAGATACGCAGTATTTT. Residues: CASSDGQGADTQYF. V usage is TRBV6-4 and J usage is TRBJ2-3; 10 bases are shared with TRBD1. Germline CDR1 reads MRHNA; CDR2 reads SNTAGT. After removal of 2 bases from V and 4 bases from J, the junction contained 0 bases not matched to a gene. This CDR3 comprises 14 residues.